This T cell receptor beta chain was recorded in a study of T cells in Graves' hyperthyroidism and ophthalmopathy. This clonotype showed up just a few times. The TCR beta CDR3 regions underwent amplification using RNA transcripts as the source. First-round RT-PCR with HTBI primers amplified the TCR CDR3 region. TCRdb itself ran the multiplex PCR reads through MiXCR, one entry per CDR3 protein. The sample consists of 550,000 to 800,000 distinct CDR3 sequences, 17% of them appearing once. The CDR3 length is 19 residues. Material: blood. This chain connects TRBV3-2 to TRBJ2-5; the table assigns TRBD2, which was not confirmed against the DNA. TRBV3-2 is a listed pseudogene. The sequence derives from a man in his fifties with Graves' hyperthyroidism. The CDR3 here is CASSQDLGTSGRAPETQYF. The CDR3, as DNA: TGTGCCAGCAGCCAAGATCTAGGGACTAGCGGGAGAGCCCCAGAGACCCAGTACTTC.